This T cell receptor (beta chain) was documented in a study of PD-1 blockade in classical Hodgkin lymphoma. Time point here: cycle 4 day 1 (C4D1), after 5 to 7 weeks of nivolumab. Relapse was seen in all patients after autologous stem cell transplantation, and brentuximab vedotin exposure was variable. Trimming removed 3 bases from V and 8 bases from J; junction bases left unmatched: 12. The CDR3 contains 18 residues. Germline V gene lookup returns CDR1 ENHRY and CDR2 SYGVKD. Profiled with immunoSEQ multiplex PCR; TCRdb holds only in-frame clones, not every one. The sample lists tens of thousands of clones; roughly nine tenths were seen once.

The clonotype comes from a human donor with classical Hodgkin lymphoma. V is TRBV10-3 and J is TRBJ2-1; 14 bases match TRBD2. The material was peripheral blood mononuclear cells (PBMCs), obtained before the fourth cycle of nivolumab. The DNA of the CDR3 is TGTGCCATCAGTGATACCCAGACTAGCGGGGGGGTTATCTATGAGCAGTTCTTC. Encoded protein: CAISDTQTSGGVIYEQFF.